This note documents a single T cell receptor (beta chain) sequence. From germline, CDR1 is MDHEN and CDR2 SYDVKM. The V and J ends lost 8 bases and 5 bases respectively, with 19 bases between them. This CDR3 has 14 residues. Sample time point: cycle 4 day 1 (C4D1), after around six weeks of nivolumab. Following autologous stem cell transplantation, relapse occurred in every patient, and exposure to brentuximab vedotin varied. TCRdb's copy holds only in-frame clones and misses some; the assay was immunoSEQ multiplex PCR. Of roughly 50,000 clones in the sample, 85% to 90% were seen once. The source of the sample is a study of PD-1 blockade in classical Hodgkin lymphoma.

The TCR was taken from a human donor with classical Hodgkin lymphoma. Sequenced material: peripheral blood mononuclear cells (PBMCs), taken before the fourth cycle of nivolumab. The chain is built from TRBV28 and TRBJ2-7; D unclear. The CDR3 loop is CASQGYSLVDEQYF. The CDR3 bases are TGTGCCAGCCAAGGCTACAGCCTTGTAGACGAGCAGTACTTC.